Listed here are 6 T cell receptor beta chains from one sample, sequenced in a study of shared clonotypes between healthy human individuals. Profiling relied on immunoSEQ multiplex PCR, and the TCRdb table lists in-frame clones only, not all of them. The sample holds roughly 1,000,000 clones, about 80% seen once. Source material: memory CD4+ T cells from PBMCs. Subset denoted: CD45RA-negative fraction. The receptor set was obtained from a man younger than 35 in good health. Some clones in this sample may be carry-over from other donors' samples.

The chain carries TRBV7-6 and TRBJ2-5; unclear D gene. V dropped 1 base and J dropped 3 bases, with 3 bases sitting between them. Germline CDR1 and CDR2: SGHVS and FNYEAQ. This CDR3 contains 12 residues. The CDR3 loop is CASSLEEETQYF. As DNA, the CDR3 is TGTGCCAGCAGCTTAGAAGAAGAGACCCAGTACTTC.

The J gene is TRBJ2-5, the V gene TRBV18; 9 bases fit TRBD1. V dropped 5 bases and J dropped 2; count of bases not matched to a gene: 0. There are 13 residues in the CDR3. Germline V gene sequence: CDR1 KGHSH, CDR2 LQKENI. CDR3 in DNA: TGTGCCAGCTCAGACAGGGGGCAAGAGACCCAGTACTTC. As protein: CASSDRGQETQYF.

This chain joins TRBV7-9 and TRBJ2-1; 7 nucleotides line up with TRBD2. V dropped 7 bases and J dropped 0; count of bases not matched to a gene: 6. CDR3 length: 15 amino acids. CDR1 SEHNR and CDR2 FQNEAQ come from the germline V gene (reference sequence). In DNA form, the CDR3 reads TGTGCCAGCACCGCGAGCGGGACCTCCTACAATGAGCAGTTCTTC. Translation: CASTASGTSYNEQFF.

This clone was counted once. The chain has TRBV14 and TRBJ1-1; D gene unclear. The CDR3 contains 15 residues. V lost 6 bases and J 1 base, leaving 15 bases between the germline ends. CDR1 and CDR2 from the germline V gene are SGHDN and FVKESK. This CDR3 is CASRARGGQNTEAFF. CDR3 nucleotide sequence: TGTGCCAGCAGGGCAAGAGGAGGGCAGAACACTGAAGCTTTCTTT.

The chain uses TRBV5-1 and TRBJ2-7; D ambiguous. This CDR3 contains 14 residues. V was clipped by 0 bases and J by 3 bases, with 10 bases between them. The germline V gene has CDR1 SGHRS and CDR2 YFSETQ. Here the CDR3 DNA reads TGCGCCAGCAGCTTGGGGAACCGAGACTACGAGCAGTACTTC. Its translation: CASSLGNRDYEQYF.

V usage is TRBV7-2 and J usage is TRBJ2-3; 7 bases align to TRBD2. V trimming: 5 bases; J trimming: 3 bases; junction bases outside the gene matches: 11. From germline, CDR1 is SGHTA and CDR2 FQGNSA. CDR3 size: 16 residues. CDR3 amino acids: CASSRLGGSKTDTQYF. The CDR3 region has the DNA TGTGCCAGCAGCCGACTGGGCGGGAGTAAAACAGATACGCAGTATTTT.